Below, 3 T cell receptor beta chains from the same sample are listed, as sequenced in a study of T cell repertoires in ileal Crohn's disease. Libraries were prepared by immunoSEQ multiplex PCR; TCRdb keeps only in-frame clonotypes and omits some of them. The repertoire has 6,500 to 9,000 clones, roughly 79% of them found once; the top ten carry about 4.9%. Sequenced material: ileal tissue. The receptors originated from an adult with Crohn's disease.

CDR3: CASSPGTSAYQETQYF. The DNA for the CDR3 is TGTGCCAGCAGCCCCGGGACTAGCGCTTACCAAGAGACCCAGTACTTC. The chain uses TRBV2 and TRBJ2-5, with TRBD2 identical over 10 bases. The CDR3 runs to 16 residues. The V gene end was trimmed by 6 bases and the J gene end by 0 bases; junction bases not matched to a gene: 7. Germline CDR1 SNHLY, CDR2 FYNNEI.

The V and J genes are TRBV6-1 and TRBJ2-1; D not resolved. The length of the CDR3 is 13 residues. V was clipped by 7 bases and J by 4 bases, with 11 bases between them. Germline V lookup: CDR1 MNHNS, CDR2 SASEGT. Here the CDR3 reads CASTMVQYNEQFF. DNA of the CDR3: TGTGCCAGCACCATGGTTCAGTACAATGAGCAGTTCTTC.

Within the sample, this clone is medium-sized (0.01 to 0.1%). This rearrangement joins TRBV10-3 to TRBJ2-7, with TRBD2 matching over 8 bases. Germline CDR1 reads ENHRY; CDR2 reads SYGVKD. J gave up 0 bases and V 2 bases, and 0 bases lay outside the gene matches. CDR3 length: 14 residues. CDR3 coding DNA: TGTGCCATCAGTGAGACTAGCGGCTCCTACGAGCAGTACTTC. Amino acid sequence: CAISETSGSYEQYF.